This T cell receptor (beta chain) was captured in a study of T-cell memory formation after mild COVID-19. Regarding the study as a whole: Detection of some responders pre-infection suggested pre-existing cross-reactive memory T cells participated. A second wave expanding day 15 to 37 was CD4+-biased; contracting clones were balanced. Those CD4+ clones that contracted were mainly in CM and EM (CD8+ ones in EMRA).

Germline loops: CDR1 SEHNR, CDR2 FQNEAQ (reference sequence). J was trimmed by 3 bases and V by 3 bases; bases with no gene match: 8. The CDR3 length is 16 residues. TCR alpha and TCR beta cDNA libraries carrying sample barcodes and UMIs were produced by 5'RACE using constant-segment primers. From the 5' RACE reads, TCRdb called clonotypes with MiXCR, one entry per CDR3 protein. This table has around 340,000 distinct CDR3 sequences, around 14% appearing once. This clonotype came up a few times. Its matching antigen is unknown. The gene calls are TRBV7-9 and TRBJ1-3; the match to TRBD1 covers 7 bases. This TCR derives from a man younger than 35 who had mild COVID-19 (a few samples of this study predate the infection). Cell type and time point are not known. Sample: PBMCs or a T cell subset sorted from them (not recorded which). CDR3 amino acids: CASSFHTTGVGNTIYF. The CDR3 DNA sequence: TGTGCCAGCAGCTTTCACACAACAGGGGTTGGAAACACCATATATTTT. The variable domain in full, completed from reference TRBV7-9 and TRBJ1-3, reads DTGVSQNPRHKITKRGQNVTFRCDPISEHNRLYWYRQTLGQGPEFLTYFQNEAQLEKSRLLSDRFSAERPKGSFSTLEIQRTEQGDSAMYLCASSFHTTGVGNTIYFGEGSWLTVV.